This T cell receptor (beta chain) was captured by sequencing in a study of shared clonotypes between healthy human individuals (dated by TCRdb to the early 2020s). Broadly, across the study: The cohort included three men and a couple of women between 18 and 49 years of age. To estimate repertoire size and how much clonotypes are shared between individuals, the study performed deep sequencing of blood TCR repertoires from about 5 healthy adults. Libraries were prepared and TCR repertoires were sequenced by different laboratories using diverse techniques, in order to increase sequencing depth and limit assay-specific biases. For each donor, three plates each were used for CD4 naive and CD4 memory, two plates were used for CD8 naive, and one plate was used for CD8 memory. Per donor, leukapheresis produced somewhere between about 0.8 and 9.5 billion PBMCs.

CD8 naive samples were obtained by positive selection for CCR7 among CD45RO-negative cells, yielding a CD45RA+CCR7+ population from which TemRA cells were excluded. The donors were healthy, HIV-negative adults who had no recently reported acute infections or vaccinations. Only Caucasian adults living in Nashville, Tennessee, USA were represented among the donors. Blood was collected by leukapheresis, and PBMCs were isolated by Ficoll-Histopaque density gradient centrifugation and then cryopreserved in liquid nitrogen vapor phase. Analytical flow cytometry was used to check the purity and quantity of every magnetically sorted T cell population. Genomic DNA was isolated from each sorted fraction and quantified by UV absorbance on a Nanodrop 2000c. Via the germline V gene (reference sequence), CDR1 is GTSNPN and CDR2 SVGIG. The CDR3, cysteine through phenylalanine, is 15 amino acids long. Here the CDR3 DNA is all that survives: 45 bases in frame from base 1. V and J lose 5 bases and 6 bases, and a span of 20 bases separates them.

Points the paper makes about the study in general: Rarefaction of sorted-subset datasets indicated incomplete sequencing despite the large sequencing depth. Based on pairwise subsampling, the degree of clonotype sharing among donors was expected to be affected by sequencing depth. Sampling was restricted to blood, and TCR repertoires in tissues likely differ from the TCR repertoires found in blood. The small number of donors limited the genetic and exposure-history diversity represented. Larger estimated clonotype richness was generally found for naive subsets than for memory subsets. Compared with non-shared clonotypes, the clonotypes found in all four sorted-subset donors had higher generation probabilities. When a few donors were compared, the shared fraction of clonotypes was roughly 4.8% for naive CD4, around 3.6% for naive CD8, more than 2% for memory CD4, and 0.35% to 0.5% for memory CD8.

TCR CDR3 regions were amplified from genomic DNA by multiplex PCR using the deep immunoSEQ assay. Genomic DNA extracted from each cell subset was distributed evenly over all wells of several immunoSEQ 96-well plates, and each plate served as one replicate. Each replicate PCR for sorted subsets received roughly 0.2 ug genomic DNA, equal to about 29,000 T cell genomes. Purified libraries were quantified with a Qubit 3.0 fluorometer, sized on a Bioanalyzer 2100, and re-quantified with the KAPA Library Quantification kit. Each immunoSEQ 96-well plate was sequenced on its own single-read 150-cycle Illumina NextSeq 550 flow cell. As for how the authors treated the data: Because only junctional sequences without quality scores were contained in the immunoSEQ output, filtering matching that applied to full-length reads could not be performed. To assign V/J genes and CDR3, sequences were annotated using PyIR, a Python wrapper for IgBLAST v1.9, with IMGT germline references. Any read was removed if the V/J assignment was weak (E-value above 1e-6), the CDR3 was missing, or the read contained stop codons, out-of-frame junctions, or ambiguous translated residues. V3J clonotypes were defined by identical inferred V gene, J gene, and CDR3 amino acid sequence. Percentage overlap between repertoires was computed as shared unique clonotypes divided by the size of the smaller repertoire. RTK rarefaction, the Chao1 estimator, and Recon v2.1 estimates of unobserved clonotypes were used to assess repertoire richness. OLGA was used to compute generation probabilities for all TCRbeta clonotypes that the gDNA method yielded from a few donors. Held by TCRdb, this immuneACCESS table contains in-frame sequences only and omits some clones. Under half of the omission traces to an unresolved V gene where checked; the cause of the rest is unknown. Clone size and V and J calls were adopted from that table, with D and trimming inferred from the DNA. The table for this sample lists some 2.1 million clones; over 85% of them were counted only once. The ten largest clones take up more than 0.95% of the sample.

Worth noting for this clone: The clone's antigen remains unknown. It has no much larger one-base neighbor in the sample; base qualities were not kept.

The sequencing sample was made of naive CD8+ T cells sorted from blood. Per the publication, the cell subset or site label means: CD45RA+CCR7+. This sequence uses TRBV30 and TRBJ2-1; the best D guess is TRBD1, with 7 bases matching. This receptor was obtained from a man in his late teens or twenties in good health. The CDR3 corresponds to CAWVGGQEGVNEQFF. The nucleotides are TGTGCCTGGGTAGGAGGACAGGAGGGCGTCAATGAGCAGTTCTTC.